The T cell receptor (beta chain) under discussion was sequenced for a study of T-cell reconstitution after alpha-beta-depleted transplantation in children. CDR1 and CDR2 from the germline V gene are LNHNV and YYDKDF (reference sequence). The J segment lost 2 bases and the V segment lost 0 bases, leaving 9 bases of the junction unmatched. The CDR3 consists of 17 residues. It was with unique molecular identifiers that the TCRbeta library was prepared. Via MiXCR, TCRdb re-called the PCR reads, giving one row per CDR3 protein. The sample records about 340,000 distinct CDR3 sequences, 9% to 12% being singletons.

This chain connects TRBV15 to TRBJ2-5, with TRBD1 matching over 7 bases. The receptor comes from a human donor who donated a stem cell graft to a child with acute lymphoblastic leukemia. Material: PBMCs from the stem cell graft donor, obtained from the stem cell graft. This chain's CDR3 is CATSRDRRQGVQETQYF. In nucleotides, the CDR3 is TGTGCCACCAGCAGAGATCGACGGCAGGGGGTTCAAGAGACCCAGTACTTC.